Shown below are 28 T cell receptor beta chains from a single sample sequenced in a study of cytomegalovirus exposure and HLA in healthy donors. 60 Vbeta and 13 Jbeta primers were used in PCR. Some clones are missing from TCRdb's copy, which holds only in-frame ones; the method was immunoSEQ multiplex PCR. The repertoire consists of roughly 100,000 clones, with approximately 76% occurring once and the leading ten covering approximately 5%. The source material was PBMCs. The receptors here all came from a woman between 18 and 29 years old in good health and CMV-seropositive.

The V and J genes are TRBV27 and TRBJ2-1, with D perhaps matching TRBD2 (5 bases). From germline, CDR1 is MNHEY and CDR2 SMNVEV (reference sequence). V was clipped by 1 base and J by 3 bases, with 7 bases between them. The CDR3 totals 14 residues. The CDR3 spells CASSLFRDYNEQFF. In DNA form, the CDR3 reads TGTGCCAGCAGTTTATTCCGGGACTACAATGAGCAGTTCTTC.

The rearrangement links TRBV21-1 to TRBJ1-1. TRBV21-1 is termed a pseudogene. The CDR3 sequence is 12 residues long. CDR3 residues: CASSKKRVGAFF. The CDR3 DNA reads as TGTGCCAGCAGCAAAAAGAGGGTTGGGGCTTTCTTT.

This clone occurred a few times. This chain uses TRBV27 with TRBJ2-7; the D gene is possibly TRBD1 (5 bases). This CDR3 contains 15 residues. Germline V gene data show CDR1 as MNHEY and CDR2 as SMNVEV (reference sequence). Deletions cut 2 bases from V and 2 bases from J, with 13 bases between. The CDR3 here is CASSLIPDSTYEQYF. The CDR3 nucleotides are TGTGCCAGCAGTTTAATCCCCGACAGCACCTACGAGCAGTACTTC.

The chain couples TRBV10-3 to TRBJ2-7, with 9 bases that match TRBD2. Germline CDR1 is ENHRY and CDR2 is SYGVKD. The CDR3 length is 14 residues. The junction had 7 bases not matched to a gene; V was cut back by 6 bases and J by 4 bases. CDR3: CAIRKAGGDYEQYF. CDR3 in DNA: TGTGCCATCAGGAAAGCGGGAGGAGATTACGAGCAGTACTTC.

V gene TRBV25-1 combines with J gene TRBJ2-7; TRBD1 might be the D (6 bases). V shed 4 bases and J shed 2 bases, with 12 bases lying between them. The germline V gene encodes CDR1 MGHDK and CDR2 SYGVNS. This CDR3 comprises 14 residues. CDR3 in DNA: TGTGCCAGCAGTGCACAACAGGGCGCCTACGAGCAGTACTTC. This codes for CASSAQQGAYEQYF.

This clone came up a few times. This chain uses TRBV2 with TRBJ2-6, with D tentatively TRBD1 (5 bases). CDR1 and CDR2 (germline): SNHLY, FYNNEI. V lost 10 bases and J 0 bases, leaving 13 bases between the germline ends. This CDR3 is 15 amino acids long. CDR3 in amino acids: CAKGHDFSGANVLTF. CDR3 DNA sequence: TGTGCCAAAGGACACGACTTCTCTGGGGCCAACGTCCTGACTTTC.

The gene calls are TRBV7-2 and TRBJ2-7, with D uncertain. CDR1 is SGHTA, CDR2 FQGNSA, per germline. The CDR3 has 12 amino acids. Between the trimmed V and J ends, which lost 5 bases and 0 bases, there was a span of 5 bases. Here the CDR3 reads CASSPSSYEQYF. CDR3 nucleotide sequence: TGTGCCAGCAGCCCGAGCTCCTACGAGCAGTACTTC.

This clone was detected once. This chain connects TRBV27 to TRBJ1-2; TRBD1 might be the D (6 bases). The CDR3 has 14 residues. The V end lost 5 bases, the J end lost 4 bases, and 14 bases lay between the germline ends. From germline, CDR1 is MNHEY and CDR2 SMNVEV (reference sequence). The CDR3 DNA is TGTGCCAGCAGTCACGGTGGGGGCGGCTATGGCTACACCTTC. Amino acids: CASSHGGGGYGYTF.

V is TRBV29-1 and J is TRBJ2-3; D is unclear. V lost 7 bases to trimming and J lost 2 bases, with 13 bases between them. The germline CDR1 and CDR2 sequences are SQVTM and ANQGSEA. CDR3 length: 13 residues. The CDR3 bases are TGCAGCGGAGAGGTAAAAGACACAGATACGCAGTATTTT. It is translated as CSGEVKDTDTQYF.

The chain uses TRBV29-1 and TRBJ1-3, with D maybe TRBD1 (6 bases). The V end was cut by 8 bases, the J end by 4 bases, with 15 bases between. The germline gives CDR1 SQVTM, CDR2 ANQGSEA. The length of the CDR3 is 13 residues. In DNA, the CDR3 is TGCAGCTTCAGGGGCTGGGGCGGAAACACCATATATTTT. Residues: CSFRGWGGNTIYF.

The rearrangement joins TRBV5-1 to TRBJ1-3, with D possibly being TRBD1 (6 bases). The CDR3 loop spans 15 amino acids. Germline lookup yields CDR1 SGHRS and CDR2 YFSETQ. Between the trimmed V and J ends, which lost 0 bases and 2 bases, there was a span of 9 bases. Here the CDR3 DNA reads TGCGCCAGCAGCTTGGACGGGGGGCCTGGAAACACCATATATTTT. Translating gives CASSLDGGPGNTIYF.

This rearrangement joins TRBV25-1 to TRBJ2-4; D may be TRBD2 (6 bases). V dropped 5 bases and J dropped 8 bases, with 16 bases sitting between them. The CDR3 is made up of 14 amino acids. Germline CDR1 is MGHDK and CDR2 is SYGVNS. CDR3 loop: CASSPKGGIDIQYF. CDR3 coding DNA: TGTGCCAGCAGTCCTAAAGGCGGGATTGACATTCAGTACTTC.

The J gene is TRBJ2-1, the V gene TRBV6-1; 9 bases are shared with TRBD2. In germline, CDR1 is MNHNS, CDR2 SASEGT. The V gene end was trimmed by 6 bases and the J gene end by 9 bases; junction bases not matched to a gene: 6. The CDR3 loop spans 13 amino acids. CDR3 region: CASRGGLALEQFF. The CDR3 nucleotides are TGTGCCAGCAGGGGGGGACTAGCACTTGAGCAGTTCTTC.

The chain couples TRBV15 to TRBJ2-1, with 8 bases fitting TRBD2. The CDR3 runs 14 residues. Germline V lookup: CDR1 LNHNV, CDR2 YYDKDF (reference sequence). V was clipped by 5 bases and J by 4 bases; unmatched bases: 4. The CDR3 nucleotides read TGTGCCACCAGCCTTACTAGCGGTTACAATGAGCAGTTCTTC. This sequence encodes CATSLTSGYNEQFF.

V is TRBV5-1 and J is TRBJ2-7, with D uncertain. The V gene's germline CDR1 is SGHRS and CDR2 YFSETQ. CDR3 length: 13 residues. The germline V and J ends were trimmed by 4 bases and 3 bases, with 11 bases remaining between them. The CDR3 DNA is TGCGCCAGCAGCCAAGGAGATTTCTACGAGCAGTACTTC. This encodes CASSQGDFYEQYF.

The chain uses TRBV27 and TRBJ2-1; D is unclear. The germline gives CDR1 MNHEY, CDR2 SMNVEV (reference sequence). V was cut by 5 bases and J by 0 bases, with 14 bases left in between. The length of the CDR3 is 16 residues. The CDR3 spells CASSPPAEASYNEQFF. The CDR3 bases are TGTGCCAGCAGTCCCCCCGCGGAAGCCTCCTACAATGAGCAGTTCTTC.

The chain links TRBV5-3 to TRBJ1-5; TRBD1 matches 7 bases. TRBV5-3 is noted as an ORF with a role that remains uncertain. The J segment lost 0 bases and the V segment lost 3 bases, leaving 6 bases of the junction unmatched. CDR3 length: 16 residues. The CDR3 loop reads CARSSPHRGSNQPQHF. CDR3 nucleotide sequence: TGTGCCAGAAGCTCACCCCACAGGGGTAGCAATCAGCCCCAGCATTTT.

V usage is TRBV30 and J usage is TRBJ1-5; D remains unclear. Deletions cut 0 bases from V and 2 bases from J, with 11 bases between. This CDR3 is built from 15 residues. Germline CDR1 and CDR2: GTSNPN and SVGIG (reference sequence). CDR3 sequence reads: CAWSVGLAGNQPQHF. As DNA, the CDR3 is TGTGCCTGGAGTGTTGGGTTGGCGGGCAATCAGCCCCAGCATTTT.

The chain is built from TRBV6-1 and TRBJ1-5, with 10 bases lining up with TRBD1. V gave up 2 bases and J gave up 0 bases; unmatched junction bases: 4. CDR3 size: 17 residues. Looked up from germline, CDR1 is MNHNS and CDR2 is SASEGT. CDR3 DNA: TGTGCCAGCAGTGAATGGGGACAGGGGTATAGCAATCAGCCCCAGCATTTT. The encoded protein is CASSEWGQGYSNQPQHF.

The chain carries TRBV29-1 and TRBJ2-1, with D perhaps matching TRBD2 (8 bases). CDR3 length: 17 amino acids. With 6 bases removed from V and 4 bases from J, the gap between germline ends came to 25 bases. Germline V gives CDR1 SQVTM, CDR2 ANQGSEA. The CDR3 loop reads CSVGSTGDGGRYNEQFF. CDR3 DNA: TGCAGCGTGGGCTCCACAGGGGACGGCGGGAGGTACAATGAGCAGTTCTTC.

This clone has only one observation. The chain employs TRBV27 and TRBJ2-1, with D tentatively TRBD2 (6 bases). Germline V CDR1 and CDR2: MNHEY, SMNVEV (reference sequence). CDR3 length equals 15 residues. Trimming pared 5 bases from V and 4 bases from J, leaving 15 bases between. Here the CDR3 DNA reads TGTGCCAGCAGTCTTGGACTACCAACTTACAATGAGCAGTTCTTC. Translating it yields CASSLGLPTYNEQFF.

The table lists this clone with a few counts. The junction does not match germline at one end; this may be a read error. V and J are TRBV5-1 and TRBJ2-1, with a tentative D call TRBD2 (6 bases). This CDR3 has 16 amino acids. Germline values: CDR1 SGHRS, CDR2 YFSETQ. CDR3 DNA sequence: TGCGCCAGCAGCTTGGCCGGCGGGACCTCCAACAATGAGCAGTTCTTC. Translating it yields CASSLAGGTSNNEQFF.

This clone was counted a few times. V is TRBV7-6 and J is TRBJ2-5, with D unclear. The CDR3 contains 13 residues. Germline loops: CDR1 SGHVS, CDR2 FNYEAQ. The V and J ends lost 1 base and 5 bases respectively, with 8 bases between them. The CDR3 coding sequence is TGTGCCAGCAGCTTAGATCCGTATGAGACCCAGTACTTC. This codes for CASSLDPYETQYF. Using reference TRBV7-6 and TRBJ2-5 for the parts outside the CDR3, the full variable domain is GAGVSQSPRYKVTKRGQDVALRCDPISGHVSLYWYRQALGQGPEFLTYFNYEAQQDKSGLPNDRFSAERPEGSISTLTIQRTEQRDSAMYRCASSLDPYETQYFGPGTRLLVL.

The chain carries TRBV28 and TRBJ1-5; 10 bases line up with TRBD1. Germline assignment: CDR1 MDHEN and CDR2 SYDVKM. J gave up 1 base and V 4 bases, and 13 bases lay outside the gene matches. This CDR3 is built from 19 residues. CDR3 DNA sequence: TGTGCCAGCAGTTCCCCGACGGGACAGGGGATCTACAGCAATCAGCCCCAGCATTTT. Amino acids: CASSSPTGQGIYSNQPQHF.

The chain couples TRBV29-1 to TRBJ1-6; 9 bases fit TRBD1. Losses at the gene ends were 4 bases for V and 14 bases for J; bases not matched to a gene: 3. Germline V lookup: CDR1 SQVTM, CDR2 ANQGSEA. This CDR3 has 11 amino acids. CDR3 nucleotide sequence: TGCAGCGTTGCACAGGGGGCATCCCTCCACTTT. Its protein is CSVAQGASLHF.

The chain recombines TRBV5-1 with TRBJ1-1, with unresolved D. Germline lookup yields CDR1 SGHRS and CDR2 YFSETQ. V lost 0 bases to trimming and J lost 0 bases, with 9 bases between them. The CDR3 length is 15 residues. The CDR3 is CASSLVMEMNTEAFF. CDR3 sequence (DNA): TGCGCCAGCAGCTTGGTGATGGAGATGAACACTGAAGCTTTCTTT.

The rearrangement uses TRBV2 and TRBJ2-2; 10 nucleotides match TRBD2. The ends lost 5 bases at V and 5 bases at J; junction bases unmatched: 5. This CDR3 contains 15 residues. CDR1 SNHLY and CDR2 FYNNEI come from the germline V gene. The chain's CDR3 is CASSSEREGTGELFF. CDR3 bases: TGTGCCAGCAGTTCGGAGCGGGAGGGGACCGGGGAGCTGTTTTTT.

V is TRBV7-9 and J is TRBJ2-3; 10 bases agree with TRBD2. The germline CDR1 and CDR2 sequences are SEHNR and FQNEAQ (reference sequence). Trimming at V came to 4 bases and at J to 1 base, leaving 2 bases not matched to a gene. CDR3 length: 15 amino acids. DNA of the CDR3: TGTGCCAGCAGCTCCAGCGGGAGGGGCACAGATACGCAGTATTTT. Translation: CASSSSGRGTDTQYF.